Listed below are T cell receptor beta chains from one sample, sequenced in a study of T-cell reconstitution after alpha-beta-depleted transplantation in children. TCRdb fed the PCR reads into MiXCR, producing one record per CDR3 protein. In the table there are 500,000 to 600,000 distinct CDR3 sequences, about 31% of which are singletons. The source was PBMCs from the stem cell graft donor, collected from the stem cell graft. The source is a human donor who donated a stem cell graft to a child with aplastic anemia. The CDR3 runs from the conserved cysteine through the conserved F or W. D genes are given only for firm matches. A clone size is listed for some rows: how often the clone was seen (once, few, many), or a class if it is expanded.

D: TRBD1; V: TRBV27; size: -; J: TRBJ2-3; DNA: TGTGCCAGCAGTTCACACAGGGGGCGCTTGACAGATACGCAGTATTTT; CDR3: CASSSHRGRLTDTQYF
D: -; V: TRBV10-3; size: -; J: TRBJ1-3; DNA: TGTGCCATCAGTGAGGCCGGGCCCTCTTACTCTGGAAACACCATATATTTT; CDR3: CAISEAGPSYSGNTIYF
D: TRBD1; V: TRBV5-6; size: -; J: TRBJ1-1; DNA: TGTGCCAGCAGCCGTCGGGTACAGGGGCTTGGGAGCACTGAAGCTTTCTTT; CDR3: CASSRRVQGLGSTEAFF
D: -; V: TRBV5-1; size: -; J: TRBJ1-1; DNA: TGCGCCAGCAGCTTGGCCGGAACAGGAAGAGGGAACACTGAAGCTTTCTTT; CDR3: CASSLAGTGRGNTEAFF
D: -; V: TRBV5-6; size: few; J: TRBJ1-5; DNA: TGTGCCAGCAGCTTCGCTACAGGGAATCAGCCCCAGCATTTT; CDR3: CASSFATGNQPQHF
D: -; V: TRBV7-2; size: -; J: TRBJ2-3; DNA: TGTGCCAGCAGCCCCGATCCCCAGGGGTACACAGATACGCAGTATTTT; CDR3: CASSPDPQGYTDTQYF
D: -; V: TRBV4-2; size: -; J: TRBJ2-7; DNA: TGTGCCAGCAGCCAAGAGACGGAATCCTACGAGCAGTACTTC; CDR3: CASSQETESYEQYF
D: -; V: TRBV6-2/TRBV6-3; size: -; J: TRBJ2-3; DNA: TGTGCCAGCAGCGATACTGGACAGCCTTTCACAGATACGCAGTATTTT; CDR3: CASSDTGQPFTDTQYF
D: -; V: TRBV12-5; size: few; J: TRBJ1-1; DNA: TGTGCTAGTGGTACTCTTAGGGAGACGGGCACTGAAGCTTTCTTT; CDR3: CASGTLRETGTEAFF
D: -; V: TRBV20-1; size: -; J: TRBJ2-7; DNA: TGCAGTGCTAGACAGGGATCAAGCTCCTACGAGCAGTACTTC; CDR3: CSARQGSSSYEQYF
D: -; V: TRBV20-1; size: -; J: TRBJ2-7; DNA: TGCAGTGCTCCACTGAGCTCCTACGAGCAGTACTTC; CDR3: CSAPLSSYEQYF
D: -; V: TRBV20-1; size: few; J: TRBJ1-2; DNA: TGCAGTGCCGCATCGGGACGGACAAGGGATGGCTACACCTTC; CDR3: CSAASGRTRDGYTF
D: TRBD1; V: TRBV12-3/TRBV12-4; size: -; J: TRBJ2-2; DNA: TGTGCCAGCAGGGGACAGATGAACACCGGGGAGCTGTTTTTT; CDR3: CASRGQMNTGELFF
D: -; V: TRBV9; size: few; J: TRBJ2-1; DNA: TGTGCCAGCAGCGTGACCGGGAGCGTTGATGAGCAGTTCTTC; CDR3: CASSVTGSVDEQFF
D: -; V: TRBV2; size: few; J: TRBJ1-1; DNA: TGTGCCAGCCTTCGAGTCATGAACACTGAAGCTTTCTTT; CDR3: CASLRVMNTEAFF
D: -; V: TRBV7-9; size: -; J: TRBJ1-1; DNA: TGTGCCAGCAGCTCAACTCGTGGGCCTTTCACTGAAGCTTTCTTT; CDR3: CASSSTRGPFTEAFF
D: -; V: TRBV12-3/TRBV12-4; size: -; J: TRBJ2-5; DNA: TGTGCCAGCAGTTTGGCCGGAGAGGGGACCCAGTACTTC; CDR3: CASSLAGEGTQYF
D: TRBD2; V: TRBV6-1; size: -; J: TRBJ2-1; DNA: TGTGCCAGCACCAATCCGACTAGCGGGATTGTCAATGAGCAGTTCTTC; CDR3: CASTNPTSGIVNEQFF
D: -; V: TRBV4-3; size: -; J: TRBJ2-3; DNA: TGCGCCAGCAGCCAAGAAGGCTTCCGCTCAGATACGCAGTATTTT; CDR3: CASSQEGFRSDTQYF
D: -; V: TRBV15; size: -; J: TRBJ2-3; DNA: TGTGCCACCAGCAGAGAACTTGTTCCAGATACGCAGTATTTT; CDR3: CATSRELVPDTQYF
D: -; V: TRBV7-9; size: -; J: TRBJ1-4; DNA: TGTGCCAGCAGCCCCCCAGGGACTAATGAAAAACTGTTTTTT; CDR3: CASSPPGTNEKLFF
D: -; V: TRBV20-1; size: many; J: TRBJ2-1; DNA: TGCAGTGCTCTCCCCCTTAGCGACAATGAGCAGTTCTTC; CDR3: CSALPLSDNEQFF
D: -; V: TRBV7-9; size: -; J: TRBJ2-1; DNA: TGTGCCAGCAGGGCCGGAGGTGAGCAGTTCTTC; CDR3: CASRAGGEQFF
D: TRBD1; V: TRBV12-3/TRBV12-4; size: few; J: TRBJ2-7; DNA: TGTGCCAGCAGTTCACGACAGGGGGGCGTTAGGGGCGAGCAGTACTTC; CDR3: CASSSRQGGVRGEQYF
D: -; V: TRBV27; size: few; J: TRBJ1-1; DNA: TGTGCCAGCAGTTCCCGAGGACCCATGAACACTGAAGCTTTCTTT; CDR3: CASSSRGPMNTEAFF
D: -; V: TRBV6-2/TRBV6-3; size: once; J: TRBJ1-5; DNA: TGTGCCAGCAGTTACTCGGGGCTCAGCAATCAGCCCCAGCATTTT; CDR3: CASSYSGLSNQPQHF
D: -; V: TRBV10-3; size: -; J: TRBJ2-3; DNA: TGTGCCATCAGTAGCGGCCGGAACATGGATACGCAGTATTTT; CDR3: CAISSGRNMDTQYF
D: TRBD2; V: TRBV7-7; size: few; J: TRBJ2-1; DNA: TGTGCCAGCAGCTTCGTAGCGGGAGGGCCGGATGAGCAGTTCTTC; CDR3: CASSFVAGGPDEQFF
D: -; V: TRBV5-1; size: -; J: TRBJ1-5; DNA: TGCGCCAGCAGCTTGGACGGGGGAAGCAATCAGCCCCAGCATTTT; CDR3: CASSLDGGSNQPQHF
D: TRBD2; V: TRBV28; size: -; J: TRBJ2-1; DNA: TGTGCCAGCAGTAGACTAGCGGGAGGCAGCCCCTACAATGAGCAGTTCTTC; CDR3: CASSRLAGGSPYNEQFF
D: -; V: TRBV27; size: -; J: TRBJ1-5; DNA: TGTGCCAGCAGTTTTGAGGGGAGAGGTCAGCCCCAGCATTTT; CDR3: CASSFEGRGQPQHF
D: TRBD1; V: TRBV30; size: -; J: TRBJ1-5; DNA: TGTGCCTGGAGGGGACAGGGTAGTGATCAGCCCCAGCATTTT; CDR3: CAWRGQGSDQPQHF
D: -; V: TRBV7-2; size: few; J: TRBJ2-7; DNA: TGTGCCAGCAGCTTAGTAGCCAAGGACTCCTACGAGCAGTACTTC; CDR3: CASSLVAKDSYEQYF
D: -; V: TRBV29-1; size: -; J: TRBJ2-1; DNA: TGCAGCGGTACGTTGAGCTCCTACAATGAGCAGTTCTTC; CDR3: CSGTLSSYNEQFF
D: -; V: TRBV7-8; size: few; J: TRBJ1-5; DNA: TGTGCCAGCAGCTTTACGGGGGCGCGGGTCAATCAGCCCCAGCATTTT; CDR3: CASSFTGARVNQPQHF
D: TRBD2; V: TRBV7-9; size: -; J: TRBJ2-1; DNA: TGTGCCAGCAGCTTCGCGGGAGGGTGGGATGAGCAGTTCTTC; CDR3: CASSFAGGWDEQFF
D: -; V: TRBV18; size: -; J: TRBJ2-1; DNA: TGTGCCAGCTCACCCAGGAACCTCCTTGACAATGAGCAGTTCTTC; CDR3: CASSPRNLLDNEQFF
D: TRBD2; V: TRBV7-2; size: once; J: TRBJ2-2; DNA: TGTGCCAGCAGCTCACTCACTAGCGGGAGAGCTTACGGGGAGCTGTTTTTT; CDR3: CASSSLTSGRAYGELFF
D: -; V: TRBV12-3/TRBV12-4; size: -; J: TRBJ2-1; DNA: TGTGCCAGCAGTATGTCTCGCGAGAATGAGCAGTTCTTC; CDR3: CASSMSRENEQFF
D: -; V: TRBV28; size: -; J: TRBJ1-2; DNA: TGTGCCAGCAGTCGCAGGCGAGCTGGCTACACCTTC; CDR3: CASSRRRAGYTF
D: TRBD2; V: TRBV4-3; size: -; J: TRBJ2-5; DNA: TGCGCCAGCAGCCAGACCCCCAGCGGGAGCAGAGAGACCCAGTACTTC; CDR3: CASSQTPSGSRETQYF
D: -; V: TRBV5-6; size: -; J: TRBJ2-2; DNA: TGTGCCAGCAGTTCAGGACTCGGATTAAACACCGGGGAGCTGTTTTTT; CDR3: CASSSGLGLNTGELFF
D: TRBD2; V: TRBV7-2; size: few; J: TRBJ2-2; DNA: TGTGCCAGCAGCTTCTCCGGGACTATCAACACCGGGGAGCTGTTTTTT; CDR3: CASSFSGTINTGELFF
D: -; V: TRBV28; size: -; J: TRBJ1-1; DNA: TGTGCCAGCAGTTTATTTCCATTCCCTAACACTGAAGCTTTCTTT; CDR3: CASSLFPFPNTEAFF
D: -; V: TRBV28; size: few; J: TRBJ1-4; DNA: TGTGCCAGCAGTCTCGTGAAAACAACTAATGAAAAACTGTTTTTT; CDR3: CASSLVKTTNEKLFF
D: TRBD1; V: TRBV6-5; size: -; J: TRBJ1-5; DNA: TGTGCCAGCAGTTCCACAGGGGGATCACCCGGTTTTGCGCCCCAGCATTTT; CDR3: CASSSTGGSPGFAPQHF
D: -; V: TRBV7-6; size: few; J: TRBJ2-3; DNA: TGTGCCAGCAGCCGTCGAGGTGGCAGCACAGATACGCAGTATTTT; CDR3: CASSRRGGSTDTQYF
D: TRBD1; V: TRBV28; size: once; J: TRBJ2-5; DNA: TGTGCCAGCAGTTTGGGACAGGGATTACCTAGGGAGACCCAGTACTTC; CDR3: CASSLGQGLPRETQYF
D: TRBD2; V: TRBV7-3; size: -; J: TRBJ2-3; DNA: TGTGCCAGCAGCTTAGGGGCTAGCGGGAGCGCAGATACGCAGTATTTT; CDR3: CASSLGASGSADTQYF
D: TRBD2; V: TRBV20-1; size: few; J: TRBJ2-5; DNA: TGCAGTGCTAGAGGGGCGGTAGGGGGACTAGCGGGACGTCCAACCCAGTACTTC; CDR3: CSARGAVGGLAGRPTQYF
D: TRBD2; V: TRBV7-9; size: -; J: TRBJ2-3; DNA: TGTGCCAGCATTCCCAGTAGCGGGCGCACAGATACGCAGTATTTT; CDR3: CASIPSSGRTDTQYF
D: TRBD2; V: TRBV7-2; size: -; J: TRBJ2-1; DNA: TGTGCCAGCAGCGACATAACGAGAGGACTAGCGGGCTACAATGAGCAGTTCTTC; CDR3: CASSDITRGLAGYNEQFF
D: -; V: TRBV12-3/TRBV12-4; size: -; J: TRBJ2-5; DNA: TGTGCCAGCAGCCCATCAGGGTTTCAAGAGACCCAGTACTTC; CDR3: CASSPSGFQETQYF
D: -; V: TRBV13; size: -; J: TRBJ2-5; DNA: TGTGCCAGCACCCAAGGGAGACAAGAGACCCAGTACTTC; CDR3: CASTQGRQETQYF
D: -; V: TRBV7-8; size: few; J: TRBJ2-1; DNA: TGTGCCAGCAGCGTAGGAGGGGCGGTCTACAATGAGCAGTTCTTC; CDR3: CASSVGGAVYNEQFF